This entry lists 24 T cell receptor beta chains sequenced from one sample in a study of synovial regulatory T cells in juvenile arthritis. TCRdb's copy holds only in-frame clones and misses some; the assay was immunoSEQ multiplex PCR. The table lists roughly 9,900 clones. The sample comprised Treg cells from blood. Documented subset: remaining (HLA-DR-negative) circulating blood Treg cells. Source of these receptors: a donor under 30 with juvenile idiopathic arthritis.

The chain recombines TRBV6-6 with TRBJ2-7; the D gene TCRdb calls, TRBD1, cannot be checked with no DNA. From germline, CDR1 is MNHNY and CDR2 SVGAGI (reference sequence). This CDR3 contains 15 residues. No DNA is listed. This CDR3 reads CASHWTGGKSYEQYF.

The chain is built from TRBV4-1 and TRBJ2-7; lacking DNA, the TRBD2 call made by TCRdb goes unchecked. The CDR3 covers 17 residues. The DNA is not on file. Germline V gene lookup returns CDR1 MGHRA and CDR2 YSYEKL. CDR3 loop: CASSQGVLAGGPNEQYF.

The chain has TRBV19 and TRBJ2-7. The CDR3 totals 12 residues. The DNA is not on file. Germline V gives CDR1 LNHDA, CDR2 SQIVND (reference sequence). CDR3: CASSIGLGEQYF. The whole variable domain, filled in from reference TRBV19 and TRBJ2-7, reads DGGITQSPKYLFRKEGQNVTLSCEQNLNHDAMYWYRQDPGQGLRLIYYSQIVNDFQKGDIAEGYSVSREKKESFPLTVTSAQKNPTAFYLCASSIGLGEQYFGPGTRLTVT.

This chain connects TRBV5-6 to TRBJ1-2; TCRdb proposes TRBD1, but this gene call is untestable without DNA. CDR1 is SGHDT, CDR2 YYEEEE, per germline. CDR3 length: 15 amino acids. DNA was not recorded. CDR3 loop: CASSLPDRGGNGYTF.

The chain employs TRBV19 and TRBJ2-2; absent DNA, TCRdb's TRBD1 call cannot be checked. Germline CDR1 LNHDA, CDR2 SQIVND (reference sequence). CDR3 length: 15 amino acids. No DNA has been recorded. The CDR3: CASREDRGKAGELFF.

V gene TRBV14 combines with J gene TRBJ2-7; TCRdb picks TRBD2, but there is no DNA to check that call. Looked up from germline, CDR1 is SGHDN and CDR2 is FVKESK. The CDR3 has 12 amino acids. Nucleotide data are not available. CDR3 sequence: CASSVSGLMQYF.

The chain combines TRBV5-4 with TRBJ2-3; TCRdb names TRBD1, which stays unverified in the absence of DNA. Germline V gene sequence: CDR1 SGHNT, CDR2 YYREEE (reference sequence). The CDR3 covers 13 residues. No DNA was logged. This CDR3 reads CASSPTGGDTQYF.

J is TRBJ1-3 and V is TRBV4-2. CDR1 is LGHNA, CDR2 YNFKEQ, per germline. The CDR3 is 16 amino acids. DNA for this receptor is not on file. The CDR3 loop reads CASSQEVADSGNTIYF.

The CDR3 sequence: CASGSGLPNQPQHF. The chain recombines TRBV11-2 with TRBJ1-5. This CDR3 comprises 14 residues. Nucleotide data are not available. Germline CDR1 is SGHAT and CDR2 is FQNNGV.

The rearrangement uses TRBV20-1 and TRBJ1-4. Germline loops: CDR1 DFQATT, CDR2 SNEGSKA (reference sequence). This CDR3 has 11 residues. No DNA sequence was recorded. CDR3 amino acids: CSARGGEKLFF.

V and J are TRBV5-1 and TRBJ2-3; TCRdb lists TRBD1, though no DNA is available to test this call. The CDR3 is 14 residues long. No nucleotide data were recorded. CDR1 and CDR2 from the germline V gene are SGHRS and YFSETQ. The CDR3 reads CASSLTGGADTQYF.

J is TRBJ2-3 and V is TRBV10-3. The CDR3 sequence is 12 residues long. The protein alone is recorded here. The germline V gene has CDR1 ENHRY and CDR2 SYGVKD. The CDR3 spells CAISEVTDTQYF.

V gene TRBV2 combines with J gene TRBJ1-1; with no DNA, the TCRdb D assignment of TRBD1 cannot be verified. Germline V gene lookup returns CDR1 SNHLY and CDR2 FYNNEI. The CDR3 contains 13 residues. DNA is not recorded here. The CDR3 here is CASSGDRGTEAFF.

The V call is TRBV10-2, the J call TRBJ2-7; TCRdb calls TRBD2, which cannot be checked without DNA. In germline, CDR1 is WSHSY, CDR2 SAAADI. The CDR3 contains 13 residues. The DNA sequence is not available. This CDR3 reads CASSPGLTYEQYF.

This clone counts as medium-sized by frequency. The chain carries TRBV7-4 and TRBJ1-3; lacking DNA, the TRBD1 call made by TCRdb goes unchecked. The germline gives CDR1 SGHVT, CDR2 SQSDAQ. This CDR3 contains 14 residues. No DNA has been recorded. The CDR3 region is CASSATSEGNTIYF.

The chain has TRBV7-9 and TRBJ2-2; there is no DNA to check the TCRdb D call of TRBD2. This CDR3 is 16 amino acids long. The coding DNA is unavailable. Germline assignment: CDR1 SEHNR and CDR2 FQNEAQ (reference sequence). The chain's CDR3 is CASYRGRSGSSGELFF.

This sequence joins TRBV12-5 and TRBJ1-3. Germline-derived CDR1 and CDR2 are LGHNT and FRNRAP. The CDR3 covers 18 residues. This entry has no DNA. This CDR3 reads CASGLVLGAGAYGNTIYF.

The chain uses TRBV28 and TRBJ2-7. The germline gives CDR1 MDHEN, CDR2 SYDVKM. The CDR3 consists of 15 residues. The nucleotide record is missing. The CDR3 is CASSFIFTSSYEQYF.

This sequence joins TRBV4-3 and TRBJ1-3. The germline gives CDR1 LGHNA, CDR2 YSLEER. The CDR3 is made up of 13 amino acids. The nucleotide record is missing. The CDR3 loop is CASSQGVLNTIYF.

The chain has TRBV18 and TRBJ1-1. This CDR3 region has 13 residues. DNA is not recorded here. The germline V gene has CDR1 KGHSH and CDR2 LQKENI. The CDR3 reads CASSPPANTEAFF.

V gene TRBV19 combines with J gene TRBJ2-7; TCRdb calls TRBD1, which cannot be checked without DNA. The CDR3 is 14 amino acids. No DNA is listed. Looked up from germline, CDR1 is LNHDA and CDR2 is SQIVND (reference sequence). CDR3 residues: CASSTTGGSYEQYF.

The gene calls are TRBV7-9 and TRBJ1-2; TCRdb's D call, TRBD1, is unchecked because there is no DNA. The germline V gene encodes CDR1 SEHNR and CDR2 FQNEAQ (reference sequence). The CDR3 is made up of 15 amino acids. A DNA sequence was not provided. The CDR3 is CASSWRTGGIYGYTF.

The gene calls are TRBV6-1 and TRBJ2-3; TCRdb reports TRBD1, a call that lacks DNA to check it against. The CDR3 has 13 amino acids. No DNA is recorded. CDR1 is MNHNS and CDR2 is SASEGT in the germline V gene. CDR3 residues: CASNREMGDTQYF.

V and J are TRBV5-1 and TRBJ1-2. The CDR3 length is 15 residues. Only the protein is on record. CDR1 is SGHRS and CDR2 is YFSETQ in the germline V gene. CDR3 in amino acids: CASSLDLVKNYGYTF.